This T cell receptor (beta chain) was found in a study of blood T cells in healthy people across ages. A second PCR, run for roughly 6 to 11 cycles, used a sample-barcoded 5' primer plus a J-beta primer mix. Each single sample gave us at least 3 million CDR3-containing paired-end reads. TCRdb re-called the 5' RACE reads through MiXCR, storing one row per CDR3 protein. This table has 1.2 million to 1.5 million distinct CDR3 sequences, 35% to 45% appearing once. Trimming left V 4 bases short and J 9 bases short, with 14 bases between. The CDR3 length is 13 residues. Germline V gene lookup returns CDR1 SGHRS and CDR2 YFSETQ. Details on this clonotype: As yet, its antigen is unknown.

Points from the study as a whole: It was held that the diversity estimates obtained from one million T cells were underestimates. Naive and antigen-experienced cells were not separated, limiting conclusive comparison.

Sequenced material: blood. The chain has TRBV5-1 and TRBJ1-5; D ambiguous. The source is a woman between 18 and 30 years old in good health. CDR3 region: CASSEDLGGPQHF. CDR3 DNA: TGCGCCAGCAGCGAGGACCTCGGTGGGCCCCAGCATTTT. Full variable domain (missing parts from reference TRBV5-1 and TRBJ1-5): KAGVTQTPRYLIKTRGQQVTLSCSPISGHRSVSWYQQTPGQGLQFLFEYFSETQRNKGNFPGRFSGRQFSNSRSEMNVSTLELGDSALYLCASSEDLGGPQHFGDGTRLSIL.